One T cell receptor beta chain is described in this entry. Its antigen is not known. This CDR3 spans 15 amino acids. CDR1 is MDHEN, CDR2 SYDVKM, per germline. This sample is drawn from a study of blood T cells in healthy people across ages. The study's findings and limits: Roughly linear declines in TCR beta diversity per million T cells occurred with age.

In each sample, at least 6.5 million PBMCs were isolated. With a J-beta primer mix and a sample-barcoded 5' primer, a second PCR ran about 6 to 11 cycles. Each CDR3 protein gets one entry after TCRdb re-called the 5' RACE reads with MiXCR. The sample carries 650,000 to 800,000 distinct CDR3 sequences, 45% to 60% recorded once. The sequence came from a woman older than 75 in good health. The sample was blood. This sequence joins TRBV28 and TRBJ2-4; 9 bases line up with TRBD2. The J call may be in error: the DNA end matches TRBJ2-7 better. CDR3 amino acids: CASSFPASGKNEQYF. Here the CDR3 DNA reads TGTGCCAGCAGTTTCCCGGCTAGCGGGAAAAACGAGCAGTACTTC.